These T cell receptor beta chains were read from a single sample in a study of blood T cell repertoires in COVID-19. Sequencing was performed with immunoSEQ multiplex PCR; in TCRdb, only in-frame clones are kept and a portion is missing. The sample lists about 200,000 clones; 84% were seen once. Sequencing input: peripheral blood. The receptors come from a woman in her 50s with active or convalescent COVID-19. Both conserved end residues are part of each CDR3. Fields, in order: clone size, J gene, V gene, D gene, CDR3 protein, CDR3 DNA. A D gene is named only where the DNA matches it firmly. Only some rows state a clone size, as once, few, many or a class for expanded clones.

abundance: -
j_gene: TRBJ2-5
v_gene: TRBV7-2
d_gene: -
CDR3aa: CASSLRGGAQETQYF
CDR3nt: TGTGCCAGCAGCTTGAGGGGGGGGGCGCAAGAGACCCAGTACTTC

abundance: -
j_gene: TRBJ1-2
v_gene: TRBV6-5
d_gene: -
CDR3aa: CASSSQENYGYTF
CDR3nt: TGTGCCAGCAGTTCACAGGAGAACTATGGCTACACCTTC

abundance: -
j_gene: TRBJ2-5
v_gene: TRBV5-1
d_gene: TRBD2
CDR3aa: CASSRIGTSGLGGQYF
CDR3nt: TGCGCCAGCAGCAGGATCGGGACTAGCGGCTTAGGCGGCCAGTACTTC

abundance: -
j_gene: TRBJ2-6
v_gene: TRBV19
d_gene: TRBD1
CDR3aa: CASIQGWTGANVLTF
CDR3nt: TGTGCCAGTATACAGGGGTGGACCGGGGCCAACGTCCTGACTTTC

abundance: -
j_gene: TRBJ1-2
v_gene: TRBV9
d_gene: -
CDR3aa: CASSVGGRGYTF
CDR3nt: TGTGCCAGCAGCGTCGGGGGTCGTGGCTACACCTTC

abundance: once
j_gene: TRBJ2-1
v_gene: TRBV3-1/TRBV3-2
d_gene: TRBD2
CDR3aa: CASSPPAAGGREQFF
CDR3nt: TGTGCCAGCAGCCCCCCAGCGGCGGGAGGGCGGGAGCAGTTCTTC

abundance: -
j_gene: TRBJ2-2
v_gene: TRBV11-2
d_gene: TRBD2
CDR3aa: CASSLTSGVLAGELFF
CDR3nt: TGTGCCAGCAGCCTGACTAGCGGGGTTTTGGCCGGGGAGCTGTTTTTT

abundance: -
j_gene: TRBJ2-1
v_gene: TRBV4-1
d_gene: -
CDR3aa: CASSQEGRGRNEQFF
CDR3nt: TGCGCCAGCAGCCAAGAGGGCAGGGGAAGGAATGAGCAGTTCTTC

abundance: -
j_gene: TRBJ2-7
v_gene: TRBV5-1
d_gene: TRBD1
CDR3aa: CASSLPRRDRGRYEQYF
CDR3nt: TGCGCCAGCAGCCTACCCCGGAGGGACAGGGGGCGGTACGAGCAGTACTTC

abundance: -
j_gene: TRBJ1-3
v_gene: TRBV6-1
d_gene: TRBD1
CDR3aa: CASSANPDRGTGNTIYF
CDR3nt: TGTGCCAGCAGTGCCAACCCGGACAGGGGAACTGGAAACACCATATATTTT

abundance: -
j_gene: TRBJ2-4
v_gene: TRBV5-4
d_gene: -
CDR3aa: CASTEGGEVKNIQYF
CDR3nt: TGTGCCAGCACTGAGGGGGGGGAGGTCAAAAACATTCAGTACTTC

abundance: -
j_gene: TRBJ1-2
v_gene: TRBV13
d_gene: -
CDR3aa: CASSLKGPGYGYTF
CDR3nt: TGTGCCAGCAGCTTAAAGGGGCCAGGCTATGGCTACACCTTC

abundance: -
j_gene: TRBJ1-2
v_gene: TRBV19
d_gene: TRBD1
CDR3aa: CASSIRDRGNYGYTF
CDR3nt: TGTGCCAGTAGTATCCGGGACAGGGGAAACTATGGCTACACCTTC

abundance: -
j_gene: TRBJ2-7
v_gene: TRBV19
d_gene: TRBD1
CDR3aa: CASSGPGQGTYEQYF
CDR3nt: TGTGCCAGTAGTGGACCGGGACAGGGAACCTACGAGCAGTACTTC

abundance: -
j_gene: TRBJ1-1
v_gene: TRBV28
d_gene: -
CDR3aa: CASSSGSSSGRRAFF
CDR3nt: TGTGCCAGCAGTTCCGGATCGAGTTCAGGGCGAAGAGCTTTCTTT

abundance: -
j_gene: TRBJ1-2
v_gene: TRBV28
d_gene: -
CDR3aa: CASTDRMGGYTF
CDR3nt: TGTGCCAGCACCGACAGGATGGGTGGCTACACCTTC

abundance: -
j_gene: TRBJ1-1
v_gene: TRBV12-3/TRBV12-4
d_gene: -
CDR3aa: CASSREGNTEAFF
CDR3nt: TGTGCCAGCAGTAGGGAGGGGAACACTGAAGCTTTCTTT

abundance: -
j_gene: TRBJ2-4
v_gene: TRBV6-1
d_gene: TRBD1
CDR3aa: CASSEGEGQGDVIQYF
CDR3nt: TGTGCCAGCAGTGAAGGGGAGGGACAGGGGGACGTCATTCAGTACTTC

abundance: -
j_gene: TRBJ2-1
v_gene: TRBV29-1
d_gene: TRBD2
CDR3aa: CSVETSGSANEQFF
CDR3nt: TGCAGCGTCGAGACTAGCGGGAGTGCGAATGAGCAGTTCTTC

abundance: -
j_gene: TRBJ2-7
v_gene: TRBV11-2
d_gene: TRBD2
CDR3aa: CASSLTHSGSYEQYF
CDR3nt: TGTGCCAGCAGCTTAACCCATAGCGGGAGCTACGAGCAGTACTTC

abundance: -
j_gene: TRBJ1-1
v_gene: TRBV15
d_gene: TRBD1
CDR3aa: CATSSRQGRNTEAFF
CDR3nt: TGTGCCACCAGCAGTAGACAGGGTCGGAACACTGAAGCTTTCTTT

abundance: -
j_gene: TRBJ1-1
v_gene: TRBV2
d_gene: -
CDR3aa: CASKGYGRVNTEAFF
CDR3nt: TGTGCCAGCAAGGGGTATGGTAGGGTGAACACTGAAGCTTTCTTT

abundance: -
j_gene: TRBJ1-1
v_gene: TRBV27
d_gene: -
CDR3aa: CASSPQQAYMTEAFF
CDR3nt: TGTGCCAGCAGTCCTCAACAGGCATATATGACTGAAGCTTTCTTT

abundance: -
j_gene: TRBJ1-2
v_gene: TRBV2
d_gene: TRBD1
CDR3aa: CASRPDRESYGYTF
CDR3nt: TGTGCCAGCAGACCCGACAGGGAAAGCTATGGCTACACCTTC

abundance: -
j_gene: TRBJ1-6
v_gene: TRBV5-4
d_gene: TRBD1
CDR3aa: CASSLDRENNSPLHF
CDR3nt: TGTGCCAGCAGCTTAGACAGGGAGAATAATTCACCCCTCCACTTT

abundance: -
j_gene: TRBJ1-2
v_gene: TRBV19
d_gene: -
CDR3aa: CASSITSARDYGYTF
CDR3nt: TGTGCCAGTAGTATTACCTCCGCCAGGGACTATGGCTACACCTTC

abundance: -
j_gene: TRBJ1-2
v_gene: TRBV18
d_gene: -
CDR3aa: CASSGTEAYGYTF
CDR3nt: TGTGCCAGCTCTGGAACGGAGGCCTATGGCTACACCTTC

abundance: -
j_gene: TRBJ2-2
v_gene: TRBV2
d_gene: -
CDR3aa: CASSNWGPGELFF
CDR3nt: TGTGCCAGCAGTAACTGGGGCCCCGGGGAGCTGTTTTTT

abundance: -
j_gene: TRBJ2-7
v_gene: TRBV19
d_gene: -
CDR3aa: CASSMEPGVSYEQYF
CDR3nt: TGTGCCAGTAGTATGGAGCCTGGCGTATCCTACGAGCAGTACTTC

abundance: -
j_gene: TRBJ1-3
v_gene: TRBV28
d_gene: TRBD1
CDR3aa: CASSSQQGPGNTIYF
CDR3nt: TGTGCCAGCAGTTCACAACAGGGGCCTGGAAACACCATATATTTT

abundance: -
j_gene: TRBJ2-2
v_gene: TRBV4-1
d_gene: -
CDR3aa: CASSLSGTNTGELFF
CDR3nt: TGCGCCAGCAGCCTTAGCGGAACGAACACCGGGGAGCTGTTTTTT

abundance: once
j_gene: TRBJ1-2
v_gene: TRBV5-8
d_gene: -
CDR3aa: CASSPIFRGSNYGYTF
CDR3nt: TGTGCCAGCAGCCCTATCTTCAGGGGCTCTAACTATGGCTACACCTTC

abundance: -
j_gene: TRBJ2-1
v_gene: TRBV24-1
d_gene: -
CDR3aa: CATSAPPGEQFF
CDR3nt: TGTGCCACCAGTGCTCCCCCCGGTGAGCAGTTCTTC

abundance: many
j_gene: TRBJ1-1
v_gene: TRBV6-5
d_gene: -
CDR3aa: CASSFEGAEAFF
CDR3nt: TGTGCCAGCTCCTTTGAGGGAGCTGAAGCTTTCTTT

abundance: -
j_gene: TRBJ1-2
v_gene: TRBV6-5
d_gene: -
CDR3aa: CASTKGSPNYGYTF
CDR3nt: TGTGCCAGCACTAAAGGTAGCCCTAACTATGGCTACACCTTC

abundance: -
j_gene: TRBJ1-2
v_gene: TRBV29-1
d_gene: TRBD1
CDR3aa: CSVDRTGGSVGGYTF
CDR3nt: TGCAGCGTTGACCGGACAGGGGGTTCGGTGGGAGGCTACACCTTC

abundance: once
j_gene: TRBJ2-5
v_gene: TRBV11-2
d_gene: TRBD1
CDR3aa: CASSLQGAKGETQYF
CDR3nt: TGTGCCAGCAGCTTACAGGGGGCAAAGGGAGAGACCCAGTACTTC

abundance: -
j_gene: TRBJ2-1
v_gene: TRBV28
d_gene: TRBD2
CDR3aa: CASSNIRSLAGGPSYNEQFF
CDR3nt: TGTGCCAGCAGTAACATACGATCACTAGCGGGGGGGCCTTCCTACAATGAGCAGTTCTTC

abundance: -
j_gene: TRBJ2-7
v_gene: TRBV30
d_gene: -
CDR3aa: CAWEPVGGYEQYF
CDR3nt: TGTGCCTGGGAACCCGTCGGAGGGTACGAGCAGTACTTC

abundance: -
j_gene: TRBJ1-2
v_gene: TRBV19
d_gene: TRBD1
CDR3aa: CASSISPRGNYGYTF
CDR3nt: TGTGCCAGTAGTATATCCCCCAGGGGGAACTATGGCTACACCTTC